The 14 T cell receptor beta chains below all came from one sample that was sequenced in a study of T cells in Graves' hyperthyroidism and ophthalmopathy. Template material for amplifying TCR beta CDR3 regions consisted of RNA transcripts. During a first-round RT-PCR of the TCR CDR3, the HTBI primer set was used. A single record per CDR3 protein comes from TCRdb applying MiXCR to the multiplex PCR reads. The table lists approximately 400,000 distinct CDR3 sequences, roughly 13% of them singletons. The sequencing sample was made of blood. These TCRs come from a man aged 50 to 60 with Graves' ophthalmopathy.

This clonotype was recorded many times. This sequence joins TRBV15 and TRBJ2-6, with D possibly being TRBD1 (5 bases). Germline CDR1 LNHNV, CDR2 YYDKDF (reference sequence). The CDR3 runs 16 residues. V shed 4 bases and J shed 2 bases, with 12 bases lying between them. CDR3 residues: CATSTQKGAGANVLTF. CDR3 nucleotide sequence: TGTGCCACCAGCACGCAAAAAGGGGCTGGGGCCAACGTCCTGACTTTC. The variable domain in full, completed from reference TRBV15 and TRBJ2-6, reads DAMVIQNPRYQVTQFGKPVTLSCSQTLNHNVMYWYQQKSSQAPKLLFHYYDKDFNNEADTPDNFQSRRPNTSFCFLDIRSPGLGDTAMYLCATSTQKGAGANVLTFGAGSRLTVL.

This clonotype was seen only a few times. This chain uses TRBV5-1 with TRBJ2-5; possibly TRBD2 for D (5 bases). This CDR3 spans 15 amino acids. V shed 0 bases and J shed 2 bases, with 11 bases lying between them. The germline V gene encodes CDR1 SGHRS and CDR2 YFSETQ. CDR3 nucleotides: TGCGCCAGCAGCTTGGGGCTATCGGGGCAAGAGACCCAGTACTTC. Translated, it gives CASSLGLSGQETQYF.

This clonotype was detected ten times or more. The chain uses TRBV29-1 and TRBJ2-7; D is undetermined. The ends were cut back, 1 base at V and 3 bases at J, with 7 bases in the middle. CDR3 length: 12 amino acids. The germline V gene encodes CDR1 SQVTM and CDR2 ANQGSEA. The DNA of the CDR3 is TGCAGCGTTGAAGTTAGACGCTACGAGCAGTACTTC. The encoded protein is CSVEVRRYEQYF.

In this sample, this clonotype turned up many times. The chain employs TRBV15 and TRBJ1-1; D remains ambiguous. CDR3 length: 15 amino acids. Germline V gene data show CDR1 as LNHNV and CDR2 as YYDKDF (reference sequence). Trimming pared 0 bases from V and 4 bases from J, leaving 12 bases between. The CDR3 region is CATSRDPRDITEAFF. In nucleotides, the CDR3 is TGTGCCACCAGCAGAGATCCCCGAGACATCACTGAAGCTTTCTTT.

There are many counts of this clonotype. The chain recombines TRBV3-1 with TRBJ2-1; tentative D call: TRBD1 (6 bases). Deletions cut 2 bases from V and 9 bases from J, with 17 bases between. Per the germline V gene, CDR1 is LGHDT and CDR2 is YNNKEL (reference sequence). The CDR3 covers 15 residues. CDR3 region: CASSQLVGGVGEQFF. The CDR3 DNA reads TGTGCCAGCAGCCAACTGGTAGGGGGAGTAGGTGAGCAGTTCTTC.

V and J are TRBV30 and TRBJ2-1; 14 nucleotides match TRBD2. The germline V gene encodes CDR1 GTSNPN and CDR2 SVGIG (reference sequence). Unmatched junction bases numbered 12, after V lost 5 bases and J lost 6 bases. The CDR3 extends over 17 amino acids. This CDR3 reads CAWGGLAGASSRNEQFF. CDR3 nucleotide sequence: TGTGCCTGGGGGGGACTAGCGGGAGCAAGCTCTCGCAATGAGCAGTTCTTC.

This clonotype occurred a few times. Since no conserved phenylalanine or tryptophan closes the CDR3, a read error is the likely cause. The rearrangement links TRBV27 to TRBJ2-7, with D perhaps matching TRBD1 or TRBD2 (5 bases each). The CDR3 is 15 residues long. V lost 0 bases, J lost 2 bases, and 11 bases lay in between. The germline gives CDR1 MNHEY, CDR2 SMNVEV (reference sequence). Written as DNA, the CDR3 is TGTGCCAGCAGTTTATCGGGGGAAGCCCCCTACGAGCAGTACCTC. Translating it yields CASSLSGEAPYEQYL.

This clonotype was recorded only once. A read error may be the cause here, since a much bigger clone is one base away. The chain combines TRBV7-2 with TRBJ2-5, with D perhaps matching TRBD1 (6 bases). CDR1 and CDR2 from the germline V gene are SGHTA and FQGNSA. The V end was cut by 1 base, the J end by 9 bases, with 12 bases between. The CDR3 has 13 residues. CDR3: CASSLDRVQAQYF. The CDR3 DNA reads TGTGCCAGCAGCTTAGACAGGGTCCAGGCCCAGTACTTC.

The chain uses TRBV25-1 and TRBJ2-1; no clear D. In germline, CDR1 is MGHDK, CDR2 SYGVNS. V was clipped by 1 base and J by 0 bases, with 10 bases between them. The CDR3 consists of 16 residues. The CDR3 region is CASSESLTSSYNEQFF. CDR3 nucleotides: TGTGCCAGCAGTGAATCGCTGACGAGCTCCTACAATGAGCAGTTCTTC.

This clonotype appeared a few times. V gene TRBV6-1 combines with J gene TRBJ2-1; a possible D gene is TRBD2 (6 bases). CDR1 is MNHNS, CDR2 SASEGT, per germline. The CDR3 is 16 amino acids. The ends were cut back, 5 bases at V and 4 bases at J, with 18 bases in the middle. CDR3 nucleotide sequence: TGTGCCAGCAGTTCCACGGGACTCAAGGGGTACAATGAGCAGTTCTTC. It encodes CASSSTGLKGYNEQFF.

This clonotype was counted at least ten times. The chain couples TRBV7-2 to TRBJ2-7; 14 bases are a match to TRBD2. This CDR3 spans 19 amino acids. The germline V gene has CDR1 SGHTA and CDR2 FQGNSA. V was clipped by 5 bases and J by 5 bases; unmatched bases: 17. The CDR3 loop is CASSRPGTLEGLAGDEQYF. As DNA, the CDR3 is TGTGCCAGCAGCAGACCCGGGACGCTCGAGGGACTAGCGGGAGACGAGCAGTACTTC.

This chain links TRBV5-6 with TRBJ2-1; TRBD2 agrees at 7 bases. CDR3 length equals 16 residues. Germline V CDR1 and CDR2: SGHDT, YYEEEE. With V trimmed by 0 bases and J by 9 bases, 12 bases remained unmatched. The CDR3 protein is CASSLGGRAAGGEQFF. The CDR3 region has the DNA TGTGCCAGCAGCTTGGGGGGGAGGGCCGCAGGTGGTGAGCAGTTCTTC.

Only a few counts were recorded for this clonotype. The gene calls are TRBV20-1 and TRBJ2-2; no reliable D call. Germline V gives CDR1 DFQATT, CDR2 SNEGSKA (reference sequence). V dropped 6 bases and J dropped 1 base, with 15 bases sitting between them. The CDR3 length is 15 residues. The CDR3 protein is CSATRSNMNTGELFF. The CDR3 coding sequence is TGCAGTGCGACCCGGTCAAATATGAACACCGGGGAGCTGTTTTTT.

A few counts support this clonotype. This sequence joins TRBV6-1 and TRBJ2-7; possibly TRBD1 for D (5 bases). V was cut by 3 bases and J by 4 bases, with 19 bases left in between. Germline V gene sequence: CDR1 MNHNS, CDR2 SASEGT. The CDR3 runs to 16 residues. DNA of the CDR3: TGTGCCAGCAGTGATAAAATAGGGGCCACACTATACGAGCAGTACTTC. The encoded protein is CASSDKIGATLYEQYF.